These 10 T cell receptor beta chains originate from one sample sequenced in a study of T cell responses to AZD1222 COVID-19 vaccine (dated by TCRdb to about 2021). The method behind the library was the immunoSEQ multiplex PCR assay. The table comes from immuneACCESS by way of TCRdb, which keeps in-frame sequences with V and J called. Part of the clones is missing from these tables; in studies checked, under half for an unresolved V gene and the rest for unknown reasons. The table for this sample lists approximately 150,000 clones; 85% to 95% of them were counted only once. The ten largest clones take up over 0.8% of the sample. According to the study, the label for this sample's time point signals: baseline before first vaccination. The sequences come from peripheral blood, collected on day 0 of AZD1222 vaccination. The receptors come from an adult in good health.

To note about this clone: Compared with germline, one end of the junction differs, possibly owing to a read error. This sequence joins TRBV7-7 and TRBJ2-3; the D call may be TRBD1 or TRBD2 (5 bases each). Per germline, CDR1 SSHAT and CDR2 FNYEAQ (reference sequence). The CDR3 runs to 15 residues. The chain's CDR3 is CASSHGAAGTDTQYF. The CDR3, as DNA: TGTGCTAGCAGCCACGGGGCAGCGGGCACAGATACGCAGTATTTT. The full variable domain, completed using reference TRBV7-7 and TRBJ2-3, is GAGVSQSPRYKVTKRGQDVTLRCDPISSHATLYWYQQALGQGPEFLTYFNYEAQPDKSGLPSDRFSAERPEGSISTLTIQRTEQRDSAMYRCASSHGAAGTDTQYFGPGTRLTVL.

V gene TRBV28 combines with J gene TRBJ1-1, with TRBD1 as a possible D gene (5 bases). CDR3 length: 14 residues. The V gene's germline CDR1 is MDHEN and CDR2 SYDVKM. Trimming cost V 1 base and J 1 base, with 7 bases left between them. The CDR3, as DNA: TGTGCCAGCAGTTTATTTCAGGGGAACACTGAAGCTTTCTTT. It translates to CASSLFQGNTEAFF.

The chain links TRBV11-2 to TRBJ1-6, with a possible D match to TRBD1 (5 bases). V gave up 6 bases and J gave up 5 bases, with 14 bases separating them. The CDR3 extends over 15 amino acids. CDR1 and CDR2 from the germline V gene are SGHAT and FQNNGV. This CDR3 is CASSSYTGNNSPLHF. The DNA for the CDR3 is TGTGCCAGCAGTTCCTATACAGGAAATAATTCACCCCTCCACTTT.

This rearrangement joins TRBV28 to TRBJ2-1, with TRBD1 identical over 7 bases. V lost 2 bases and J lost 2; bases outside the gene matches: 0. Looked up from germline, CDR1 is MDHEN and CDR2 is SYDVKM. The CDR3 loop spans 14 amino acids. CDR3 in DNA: TGTGCCAGCAGTTTAAGGGGGCCCTACAATGAGCAGTTCTTC. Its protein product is CASSLRGPYNEQFF.

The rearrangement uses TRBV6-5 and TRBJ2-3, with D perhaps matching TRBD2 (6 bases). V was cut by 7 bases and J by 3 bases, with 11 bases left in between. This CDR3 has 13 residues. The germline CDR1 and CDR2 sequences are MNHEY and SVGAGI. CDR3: CASKVLATDTQYF. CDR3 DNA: TGTGCCAGCAAGGTTCTAGCGACAGATACGCAGTATTTT.

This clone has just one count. The CDR3: CASSYGLAGQETQYF. CDR3 coding DNA: TGTGCCAGCAGTTATGGGCTAGCGGGACAAGAGACCCAGTACTTC. J is TRBJ2-5 and V is TRBV6-2 or TRBV6-3; 9 nucleotides line up with TRBD2. The germline V gene encodes CDR1 MNHEY and CDR2 SVGEGT. The CDR3 sequence is 15 residues long. V was pared by 3 bases and J by 2 bases, with 4 bases of the junction left unmatched.

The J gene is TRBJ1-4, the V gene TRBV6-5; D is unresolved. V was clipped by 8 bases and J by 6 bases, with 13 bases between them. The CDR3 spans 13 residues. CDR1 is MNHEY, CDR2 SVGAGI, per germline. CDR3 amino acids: CASLDPKDEKLFF. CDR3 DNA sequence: TGTGCCAGCCTCGACCCAAAGGATGAAAAACTGTTTTTT.

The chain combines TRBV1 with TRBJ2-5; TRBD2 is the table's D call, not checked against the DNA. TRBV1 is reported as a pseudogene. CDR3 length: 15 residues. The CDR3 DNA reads TGCACCAGCAGCCAGGTAATAGCGGGGGGGGAGACCCAGTACTTC. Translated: CTSSQVIAGGETQYF.

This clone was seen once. CDR3 in DNA: TGCAGCGTTGACCTAGGTGGCACAGATACGCAGTATTTT. Its protein product is CSVDLGGTDTQYF. The chain couples TRBV29-1 to TRBJ2-3; unclear D gene. Trimming stripped 3 bases from V and 1 base from J, with 8 bases between. The CDR3 is 13 amino acids. Germline CDR1 reads SQVTM; CDR2 reads ANQGSEA.

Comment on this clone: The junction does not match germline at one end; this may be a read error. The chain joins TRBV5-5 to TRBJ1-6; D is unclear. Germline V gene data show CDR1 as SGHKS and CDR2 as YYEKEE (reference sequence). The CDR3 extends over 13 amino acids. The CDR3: CASSLDSHSPLHF. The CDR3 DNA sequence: TGTGCCAGCAGCTTGGACAGCCATTCTCCCCTCCACTTT.